A single sample is the source of the 31 T cell receptor beta chains below, sequenced in a study of shared clonotypes between healthy human individuals. CD45RO-negative, CCR7-positively selected cells formed the naive CD8 fraction, excluding terminally differentiated effector memory CD45RA+ cells. Sequencing was performed with immunoSEQ multiplex PCR; in TCRdb, only in-frame clones are kept and a portion is missing. The sample includes about 580,000 clones, about 98% of them seen just once. Sequencing was done on a sample of naive CD8+ T cells sorted from blood. The receptors here all came from a man under 40 in good health.

J is TRBJ2-7 and V is TRBV14; 11 bases are a match to TRBD2. Germline assignment: CDR1 SGHDN and CDR2 FVKESK. The trim removed 4 bases at V and 2 bases at J, leaving 4 bases unmatched. This CDR3 has 15 residues. CDR3 residues: CASSRGTSGTYEQYF. CDR3 nucleotide sequence: TGTGCCAGCAGCCGGGGGACTAGCGGAACCTACGAGCAGTACTTC. The variable domain in full, with the rest retrieved from reference TRBV14 and TRBJ2-7, is EAGVTQFPSHSVIEKGQTVTLRCDPISGHDNLYWYRRVMGKEIKFLLHFVKESKQDESGMPNNRFLAERTGGTYSTLKVQPAELEDSGVYFCASSRGTSGTYEQYFGPGTRLTVT.

The chain uses TRBV30 and TRBJ1-1; no definite D call. This CDR3 region has 14 residues. In germline, CDR1 is GTSNPN, CDR2 SVGIG (reference sequence). V lost 0 bases and J 0 bases, leaving 8 bases between the germline ends. The CDR3 DNA follows: TGTGCCTGGAGTGTGGGCATTATGAACACTGAAGCTTTCTTT. This gives the protein CAWSVGIMNTEAFF.

The chain is built from TRBV6-6 and TRBJ1-3; D unclear. Germline values: CDR1 MNHNY, CDR2 SVGAGI (reference sequence). Trimming pared 6 bases from V and 6 bases from J, leaving 15 bases between. The CDR3 extends over 14 amino acids. This chain's CDR3 is CASSSTEYLNTIYF. CDR3 coding DNA: TGTGCCAGCAGCTCTACGGAATACTTAAACACCATATATTTT.

V is TRBV4-1 and J is TRBJ2-5, with D perhaps matching TRBD1 (6 bases). Germline CDR1 MGHRA, CDR2 YSYEKL. V dropped 5 bases and J dropped 4 bases, with 23 bases sitting between them. CDR3 size: 17 residues. The CDR3 region has the DNA TGCGCCAGCAGCGAACCGGACGGTTATGACAGGCGAGAGACCCAGTACTTC. Its protein is CASSEPDGYDRRETQYF.

V and J are TRBV6-1 and TRBJ2-7, with TRBD2 identical over 8 bases. This CDR3 spans 16 amino acids. Germline-derived CDR1 and CDR2 are MNHNS and SASEGT. The ends lost 0 bases at V and 5 bases at J; junction bases unmatched: 9. The CDR3 sequence is CASSEALVAGQHEQYF. The CDR3 bases are TGTGCCAGCAGTGAAGCGTTGGTAGCGGGGCAGCACGAGCAGTACTTC.

The chain uses TRBV9 and TRBJ1-2; D unclear. CDR1 is SGDLS and CDR2 is YYNGEE in the germline V gene. The ends were cut back, 7 bases at V and 7 bases at J, with 17 bases in the middle. This CDR3 has 13 residues. CDR3 in amino acids: CASSVSAAGGYTF. As DNA, the CDR3 is TGTGCCAGCTCGGTTTCGGCAGCAGGTGGCTACACCTTC.

This chain links TRBV5-1 with TRBJ2-5, with D possibly matching TRBD1 (6 bases). The V gene lost 2 bases and the J gene lost 2 bases, with 13 bases spanning the gap. Germline CDR1 SGHRS, CDR2 YFSETQ. This CDR3 contains 15 residues. This chain's CDR3 is CASSFGRGTQETQYF. CDR3 coding DNA: TGCGCCAGCAGCTTCGGCAGGGGAACTCAAGAGACCCAGTACTTC.

The chain carries TRBV14 and TRBJ2-7, with D hard to call. V was pared by 0 bases and J by 0 bases, with 6 bases between. The CDR3 extends over 14 amino acids. Germline V gene data show CDR1 as SGHDN and CDR2 as FVKESK. This chain's CDR3 is CASSQDTPSYEQYF. The CDR3 DNA follows: TGTGCCAGCAGCCAAGATACACCCTCCTACGAGCAGTACTTC.

This sequence joins TRBV5-6 and TRBJ1-1; the match to TRBD1 covers 10 bases. Germline V lookup: CDR1 SGHDT, CDR2 YYEEEE. The CDR3 has 14 residues. Losses at the gene ends were 3 bases for V and 5 bases for J; bases not matched to a gene: 4. The CDR3 coding sequence is TGTGCCAGCAGCTCGACAGGGGGCTTTACTGAAGCTTTCTTT. Protein: CASSSTGGFTEAFF.

The gene calls are TRBV10-2 and TRBJ2-1; D call uncertain. The length of the CDR3 is 14 residues. Germline values: CDR1 WSHSY, CDR2 SAAADI. Trimming shortened V by 2 bases and J by 7 bases, and 12 bases separated the two germline ends. The chain's CDR3 is CASSEVALANEQFF. In DNA form, the CDR3 reads TGCGCCAGCAGTGAGGTAGCTTTGGCAAATGAGCAGTTCTTC.

This chain connects TRBV9 to TRBJ2-7; D uncertain. The CDR3 runs to 15 residues. Germline V gene data show CDR1 as SGDLS and CDR2 as YYNGEE. V lost 0 bases and J lost 3, with 13 bases in between. CDR3 DNA sequence: TGTGCCAGCAGCGTAGGGGTTCCACACCACTACGAGCAGTACTTC. This sequence encodes CASSVGVPHHYEQYF.

The chain uses TRBV28 and TRBJ1-2; possible D gene TRBD1, 5 bases. The CDR3 runs to 14 residues. CDR1 and CDR2 from the germline V gene are MDHEN and SYDVKM. Deletions cut 0 bases from V and 2 bases from J, with 7 bases between. As DNA, the CDR3 is TGTGCCAGCAGTTTATGGGGGCTAAACTATGGCTACACCTTC. This gives the protein CASSLWGLNYGYTF.

V gene TRBV25-1 combines with J gene TRBJ2-5; 7 positions match TRBD1. The CDR3 covers 15 residues. V shed 6 bases, J shed 2 bases, and the junction held 9 bases outside the gene matches. Germline V CDR1 and CDR2: MGHDK, SYGVNS. The CDR3 bases are TGTGCCAGCAGCTATCGCCGGGACAGACAAGAGACCCAGTACTTC. Its protein is CASSYRRDRQETQYF.

The V call is TRBV9, the J call TRBJ2-7; perhaps TRBD2 as D (6 bases). Germline V gene lookup returns CDR1 SGDLS and CDR2 YYNGEE. The CDR3 extends over 16 amino acids. V was shortened by 0 bases and J by 0 bases, with 13 bases between the two germline ends. CDR3 sequence reads: CASSVGRTIPSYEQYF. The CDR3 region has the DNA TGTGCCAGCAGCGTAGGCCGGACTATCCCCTCCTACGAGCAGTACTTC. The full variable domain, its missing parts supplied by reference TRBV9 and TRBJ2-7, is DSGVTQTPKHLITATGQRVTLRCSPRSGDLSVYWYQQSLDQGLQFLIQYYNGEERAKGNILERFSAQQFPDLHSELNLSSLELGDSALYFCASSVGRTIPSYEQYFGPGTRLTVT.

This chain joins TRBV28 and TRBJ2-2, with D maybe TRBD2 (5 bases). The V and J ends lost 3 bases and 4 bases respectively, with 15 bases between them. The germline V gene encodes CDR1 MDHEN and CDR2 SYDVKM. This CDR3 has 16 amino acids. The CDR3 nucleotides are TGTGCCAGCAGTTTCGGTCTAGCCTCGAGCACCGGGGAGCTGTTTTTT. As protein: CASSFGLASSTGELFF.

V usage is TRBV7-8 and J usage is TRBJ2-5; D unresolved. V lost 4 bases and J 4 bases, leaving 13 bases between the germline ends. The CDR3 spans 14 residues. Germline CDR1 is SGHVS and CDR2 is FQNEAQ. CDR3 DNA sequence: TGTGCCAGCAGCTCGCGATCATCCCTAGAGACCCAGTACTTC. It encodes CASSSRSSLETQYF. Variable domain in full (rest from reference TRBV7-8 and TRBJ2-5): GAGVSQSPRYKVAKRGQDVALRCDPISGHVSLFWYQQALGQGPEFLTYFQNEAQLDKSGLPSDRFFAERPEGSVSTLKIQRTQQEDSAVYLCASSSRSSLETQYFGPGTRLLVL.

The J gene is TRBJ2-7, the V gene TRBV6-5; maybe TRBD2 (6 bases). Trimming removed 4 bases at V and 1 base at J, with 11 bases between. Germline lookup yields CDR1 MNHEY and CDR2 SVGAGI. The CDR3 has 14 residues. The CDR3 coding sequence is TGTGCCAGCAGTTCTCCGGGACTGTCCTACGAGCAGTACTTC. Its translation: CASSSPGLSYEQYF.

V and J are TRBV28 and TRBJ2-4; tentatively, D is TRBD1 (6 bases). CDR3 length: 15 residues. Per germline, CDR1 MDHEN and CDR2 SYDVKM. Trimming took 5 bases from V and 2 from J, leaving 13 bases between them. This CDR3 is CASSPYRDSKNIQYF. The CDR3 nucleotides are TGTGCCAGCAGTCCATACAGGGATTCCAAAAACATTCAGTACTTC. The full variable domain, its missing parts supplied by reference TRBV28 and TRBJ2-4, is DVKVTQSSRYLVKRTGEKVFLECVQDMDHENMFWYRQDPGLGLRLIYFSYDVKMKEKGDIPEGYSVSREKKERFSLILESASTNQTSMYLCASSPYRDSKNIQYFGAGTRLSVL.

V is TRBV7-9 and J is TRBJ2-3; D gene uncertain. There are 18 residues in the CDR3. With 4 bases removed from V and 0 bases from J, the gap between germline ends came to 20 bases. Germline CDR1 is SEHNR and CDR2 is FQNEAQ (reference sequence). CDR3 sequence (DNA): TGTGCCAGCAGCTCCTCGGATACACAGCGCTCCAGCACAGATACGCAGTATTTT. It specifies CASSSSDTQRSSTDTQYF.

The chain employs TRBV5-6 and TRBJ1-4; no clear D. Per germline, CDR1 SGHDT and CDR2 YYEEEE. V lost 2 bases and J 0 bases, leaving 8 bases between the germline ends. The CDR3 is 15 residues long. This CDR3 is CASSFASSTNEKLFF. As DNA, the CDR3 is TGTGCCAGCAGCTTCGCGTCTTCAACTAATGAAAAACTGTTTTTT.

V usage is TRBV27 and J usage is TRBJ1-1; D gene ambiguous. Germline values: CDR1 MNHEY, CDR2 SMNVEV (reference sequence). The CDR3 length is 12 residues. Deletions cut 5 bases from V and 5 bases from J, with 9 bases between. CDR3 sequence: CASSVGGTEAFF. For the CDR3, the DNA is TGTGCCAGCAGTGTGGGTGGAACTGAAGCTTTCTTT.

This chain connects TRBV2 to TRBJ1-1; D uncertain. Germline CDR1 and CDR2: SNHLY and FYNNEI. The CDR3 runs to 14 residues. V was shortened by 1 base and J by 0 bases, with 6 bases between the two germline ends. For the CDR3, the DNA is TGTGCCAGCAGTGAAGGAAGAATGAACACTGAAGCTTTCTTT. It specifies CASSEGRMNTEAFF.

V gene TRBV14 combines with J gene TRBJ1-2; D unclear. There are 13 residues in the CDR3. V lost 4 bases and J 4 bases, leaving 10 bases between the germline ends. Germline CDR1 reads SGHDN; CDR2 reads FVKESK. For the CDR3, the DNA is TGTGCCAGCAGCCTTTCGGGTCCCTATGGCTACACCTTC. Its protein product is CASSLSGPYGYTF.

The V call is TRBV10-3, the J call TRBJ2-7; 9 bases map to TRBD1. Germline V gene sequence: CDR1 ENHRY, CDR2 SYGVKD. CDR3 size: 15 residues. V lost 4 bases and J lost 4; bases outside the gene matches: 8. CDR3 nucleotide sequence: TGTGCCATCAGTGCCCCCGGGACAGGGCGGTACGAGCAGTACTTC. The encoded protein is CAISAPGTGRYEQYF.

J is TRBJ2-1 and V is TRBV7-9, with D possibly matching TRBD1 (6 bases). Germline values: CDR1 SEHNR, CDR2 FQNEAQ (reference sequence). The germline V and J ends were trimmed by 5 bases and 5 bases, with 19 bases remaining between them. The CDR3 totals 16 residues. CDR3 nucleotides: TGTGCCAGCAGCCACCTCGACAGGAGTCTTGACAATGAGCAGTTCTTC. This encodes CASSHLDRSLDNEQFF.

The chain links TRBV15 to TRBJ2-4, with D tentatively TRBD1 (6 bases). The CDR3 spans 17 residues. Per germline, CDR1 LNHNV and CDR2 YYDKDF (reference sequence). The V and J ends lost 3 bases and 0 bases respectively, with 15 bases between them. The CDR3 loop is CATSRGWTALAKNIQYF. The DNA for the CDR3 is TGTGCCACCAGCAGGGGTTGGACAGCCCTAGCCAAAAACATTCAGTACTTC.

The rearrangement uses TRBV13 and TRBJ2-1; D call uncertain. The CDR3 contains 13 residues. Between the trimmed V and J ends, which lost 5 bases and 8 bases, there was a span of 13 bases. Germline V gene lookup returns CDR1 PRHDT and CDR2 FYEKMQ (reference sequence). The CDR3 reads CASSPPLGYEQFF. CDR3 nucleotide sequence: TGTGCCAGCAGCCCCCCTTTGGGCTATGAGCAGTTCTTC. Looking up the rest from reference TRBV13 and TRBJ2-1 gives the full variable domain: AAGVIQSPRHLIKEKRETATLKCYPIPRHDTVYWYQQGPGQDPQFLISFYEKMQSDKGSIPDRFSAQQFSDYHSELNMSSLELGDSALYFCASSPPLGYEQFFGPGTRLTVL.

J is TRBJ2-1 and V is TRBV9; 9 bases align to TRBD2. This CDR3 is 16 amino acids long. The germline CDR1 and CDR2 sequences are SGDLS and YYNGEE. The V segment lost 2 bases and the J segment 4 bases; nucleotides outside the gene matches: 7. CDR3 loop: CASSVSGSLEYNEQFF. CDR3 nucleotide sequence: TGTGCCAGCAGCGTTAGCGGGAGCTTGGAATACAATGAGCAGTTCTTC.

The V call is TRBV6-6, the J call TRBJ2-1, with TRBD2 matching 8 bases. CDR3 length: 13 amino acids. The V segment lost 2 bases and the J segment 7 bases; nucleotides outside the gene matches: 1. Germline V gene sequence: CDR1 MNHNY, CDR2 SVGAGI (reference sequence). CDR3 nucleotide sequence: TGTGCCAGCAGTTACGGGACTAGGAATGAGCAGTTCTTC. As protein: CASSYGTRNEQFF.

This chain links TRBV29-1 with TRBJ2-5; tentatively, D is TRBD1 or TRBD2 (6 bases each). The J call is doubtful: the DNA matches TRBJ2-7 better. Germline lookup yields CDR1 SQVTM and CDR2 ANQGSEA. There are 12 residues in the CDR3. CDR3 sequence: CSVRGTFYEQYF. In nucleotides, the CDR3 is TGCAGCGTTAGGGGGACTTTCTACGAGCAGTACTTC.

This sequence joins TRBV13 and TRBJ1-1, with a weak D call TRBD1 (5 bases). Deletions cut 4 bases from V and 6 bases from J, with 24 bases between. This CDR3 spans 17 amino acids. Germline assignment: CDR1 PRHDT and CDR2 FYEKMQ (reference sequence). Written as DNA, the CDR3 is TGTGCCAGCAGCTACCAAGGGGTGGTGGTGGTCGACGCTGAAGCTTTCTTT. Translating it yields CASSYQGVVVVDAEAFF.